Shown below are 13 T cell receptor beta chains from a single sample sequenced in a study of shared clonotypes between healthy human individuals. It was CD45RO-negative cells, positively selected for CCR7, that made up naive CD8 cells, with terminally differentiated effector memory CD45RA+ cells excluded. The assay was immunoSEQ multiplex PCR, and TCRdb's table has in-frame clones only and misses some. This table has around 600,000 clones, roughly 98% appearing once. The sequenced sample was naive CD8+ T cells sorted from blood. All receptors derive from a man aged 30 to 39 in good health.

The chain links TRBV4-1 to TRBJ1-1; 7 nucleotides agree with TRBD1. Germline values: CDR1 MGHRA, CDR2 YSYEKL. J was trimmed by 8 bases and V by 1 base; bases with no gene match: 4. This CDR3 is built from 13 residues. The chain's CDR3 is CASSQVDRREAFF. CDR3 bases: TGCGCCAGCAGCCAAGTGGACAGGAGAGAAGCTTTCTTT.

The rearrangement joins TRBV6-5 to TRBJ1-1; D uncertain. Looked up from germline, CDR1 is MNHEY and CDR2 is SVGAGI. This CDR3 has 15 residues. Trimming stripped 2 bases from V and 5 bases from J, with 15 bases between. CDR3 region: CASSYTPGKGTEAFF. In DNA form, the CDR3 reads TGTGCCAGCAGTTACACTCCGGGGAAGGGTACTGAAGCTTTCTTT.

This sequence joins TRBV5-4 and TRBJ2-3; the D is unclear. The CDR3 extends over 15 amino acids. Germline V gives CDR1 SGHNT, CDR2 YYREEE (reference sequence). Trimming removed 2 bases at V and 3 bases at J, with 13 bases between. The DNA of the CDR3 is TGTGCCAGCAGCTTCATAGTTAGTGGTACAGATACGCAGTATTTT. Translating it yields CASSFIVSGTDTQYF.

The chain recombines TRBV7-9 with TRBJ2-5, with TRBD1 matching 7 bases. The trim removed 5 bases at V and 4 bases at J, leaving 10 bases unmatched. Germline CDR1 is SEHNR and CDR2 is FQNEAQ (reference sequence). The CDR3 runs to 15 residues. The CDR3 spells CASSHNRGLAETQYF. The DNA for the CDR3 is TGTGCCAGCAGCCATAACAGGGGCCTGGCAGAGACCCAGTACTTC. The full variable domain, its missing parts supplied by reference TRBV7-9 and TRBJ2-5, is DTGVSQNPRHKITKRGQNVTFRCDPISEHNRLYWYRQTLGQGPEFLTYFQNEAQLEKSRLLSDRFSAERPKGSFSTLEIQRTEQGDSAMYLCASSHNRGLAETQYFGPGTRLLVL.

For the CDR3, the DNA is TGTGCCAGCAGCTTAGACGGCGATAGCAATCAGCCCCAGCATTTT. Its translation: CASSLDGDSNQPQHF. This chain connects TRBV7-8 to TRBJ1-5; D is undetermined. The V end was cut by 1 base, the J end by 0 bases, with 7 bases between. The germline V gene encodes CDR1 SGHVS and CDR2 FQNEAQ. This CDR3 is built from 15 residues.

V usage is TRBV7-9 and J usage is TRBJ2-3; D is unresolved. V was shortened by 1 base and J by 2 bases, with 10 bases between the two germline ends. Germline CDR1 is SEHNR and CDR2 is FQNEAQ (reference sequence). The CDR3 runs 15 residues. The CDR3 spells CASSLVDVPTDTQYF. The CDR3 DNA reads TGTGCCAGCAGCTTAGTAGACGTACCCACAGATACGCAGTATTTT.

The chain employs TRBV19 and TRBJ2-1; 11 bases line up with TRBD2. The CDR3 covers 17 residues. Germline CDR1 LNHDA, CDR2 SQIVND (reference sequence). J was trimmed by 8 bases and V by 5 bases; bases with no gene match: 14. CDR3 in amino acids: CASSFFGLAGIEDEQFF. The DNA for the CDR3 is TGTGCCAGTAGTTTCTTCGGACTAGCGGGTATAGAGGATGAGCAGTTCTTC.

In this sample, this clone turned up once. The genes are TRBV18 and TRBJ1-5, with TRBD1 matching 8 bases. The CDR3 consists of 17 residues. The trim removed 2 bases at V and 4 bases at J, leaving 10 bases unmatched. Germline V gives CDR1 KGHSH, CDR2 LQKENI. As DNA, the CDR3 is TGTGCCAGCTCACCAAAGGACAGGGTATCCTCAAATCAGCCCCAGCATTTT. Protein sequence: CASSPKDRVSSNQPQHF.

The V call is TRBV29-1, the J call TRBJ2-7, with TRBD2 identical over 10 bases. The CDR3 consists of 15 residues. Per germline, CDR1 SQVTM and CDR2 ANQGSEA. V lost 0 bases, J lost 4 bases, and 6 bases stayed unmatched. The CDR3 reads CSVEDYWTSGYEQYF. DNA of the CDR3: TGCAGCGTTGAAGATTATTGGACTAGCGGATACGAGCAGTACTTC.

The chain is built from TRBV7-9 and TRBJ2-1, with 12 bases identical to TRBD2. V shed 4 bases, J shed 4 bases, and the junction held 5 bases outside the gene matches. The CDR3 is made up of 16 amino acids. The germline gives CDR1 SEHNR, CDR2 FQNEAQ (reference sequence). In DNA, the CDR3 is TGTGCCAGCAGCTCGCCGACTAGCGGGGGTTACAATGAGCAGTTCTTC. Protein sequence: CASSSPTSGGYNEQFF.

The genes are TRBV7-7 and TRBJ2-3; 10 bases fit TRBD1. The CDR3 totals 18 residues. V lost 2 bases, J lost 1 base, and 9 bases stayed unmatched. From germline, CDR1 is SSHAT and CDR2 FNYEAQ (reference sequence). As DNA, the CDR3 is TGTGCCAGCAGCTTAACACGACAGGGGGCCTCTGGCACAGATACGCAGTATTTT. Its translation: CASSLTRQGASGTDTQYF. Supplemented by reference TRBV7-7 and TRBJ2-3, the full variable domain reads GAGVSQSPRYKVTKRGQDVTLRCDPISSHATLYWYQQALGQGPEFLTYFNYEAQPDKSGLPSDRFSAERPEGSISTLTIQRTEQRDSAMYRCASSLTRQGASGTDTQYFGPGTRLTVL.

V is TRBV5-4 and J is TRBJ2-1; D is perhaps TRBD1 (5 bases). Trimming pared 3 bases from V and 9 bases from J, leaving 10 bases between. Germline loops: CDR1 SGHNT, CDR2 YYREEE (reference sequence). This CDR3 comprises 12 residues. CDR3 amino acids: CASSSMDIEQFF. CDR3 nucleotides: TGTGCCAGCAGCTCAATGGACATTGAGCAGTTCTTC.

V and J are TRBV4-1 and TRBJ2-7; a possible D gene is TRBD2 (5 bases). Germline CDR1 reads MGHRA; CDR2 reads YSYEKL. CDR3 length: 17 amino acids. V was pared by 1 base and J by 4 bases, with 20 bases between. The CDR3 spells CASSQVSSSSGRYEQYF. The CDR3 bases are TGCGCCAGCAGCCAAGTTTCATCGTCGAGCGGAAGATACGAGCAGTACTTC.